A selection of T cell receptor beta chains follows, all from one sample in a study of T cell responses to AZD1222 COVID-19 vaccine. Repertoires were generated with immunoSEQ multiplex PCR, while TCRdb's copy carries only in-frame clones and drops some. Among some 84,000 clones listed, approximately 88% were seen once. The sample was peripheral blood, taken on day 0 of AZD1222 vaccination. These receptors were obtained from an adult in good health. Both conserved end residues are part of each CDR3. The D gene is left open where the match is weak. Rows may omit the clone size; those that give it use once, few, many or a size class.

v_gene	d_gene	abundance	j_gene	CDR3aa	CDR3nt
TRBV25-1	NA	NA	TRBJ1-3	CASTREPGSGNTIYF	TGTGCCAGCACCCGGGAGCCAGGGTCTGGAAACACCATATATTTT
TRBV11-2	NA	NA	TRBJ1-4	CASSIWVQANEKLFF	TGTGCCAGCAGCATATGGGTACAGGCTAATGAAAAACTGTTTTTT
TRBV7-8	TRBD2	few	TRBJ2-7	CASSLYLLAGGFEQYF	TGTGCCAGCAGCTTATATTTACTAGCGGGAGGTTTTGAGCAGTACTTC
TRBV29-1	TRBD2	NA	TRBJ2-7	CSVSSSGSSYEQYF	TGCAGCGTGAGTAGTAGCGGGAGTTCTTACGAGCAGTACTTC
TRBV5-8	NA	NA	TRBJ1-1	CASSLDRATEAFF	TGTGCCAGCAGCTTGGACAGGGCCACTGAAGCTTTCTTT
TRBV5-1	TRBD2	NA	TRBJ2-7	CASSLAPRTSGSYEQYF	TGCGCCAGCAGCTTGGCTCCGCGGACTAGCGGATCCTACGAGCAGTACTTC
TRBV24-1	TRBD1	few	TRBJ2-5	CATAAGTGGLATQYF	TGTGCCACCGCCGCCGGGACAGGGGGATTGGCGACCCAGTACTTC
TRBV27	NA	few	TRBJ2-1	CASSIMRGDRPLYNEQFF	TGTGCCAGCAGTATTATGAGGGGGGACAGACCCTTATACAATGAGCAGTTCTTC
TRBV4-1	TRBD2	NA	TRBJ2-1	CASSQRGLAGSHPEQFF	TGCGCCAGCAGCCAGCGGGGACTAGCGGGATCCCACCCCGAGCAGTTCTTC
TRBV7-8	NA	NA	TRBJ1-4	CASSLGTINEKLFF	TGTGCCAGCAGCTTAGGGACAATTAATGAAAAACTGTTTTTT
TRBV19	TRBD1	NA	TRBJ1-2	CASSIIQGSSGYTF	TGTGCCAGTAGTATCATACAGGGGTCTTCCGGCTACACCTTC
TRBV21-1	NA	NA	TRBJ2-7	CASSKVVRGFAYEQYF	TGTGCCAGCAGCAAAGTAGTCAGGGGGTTCGCCTACGAGCAGTACTTC
TRBV9	TRBD1	NA	TRBJ1-4	CASSSSPGGRKLFF	TGTGCCAGCAGCTCCAGTCCAGGGGGAAGGAAACTGTTTTTT
TRBV19	NA	NA	TRBJ2-2	CASSGAYTGELFF	TGTGCCAGTAGCGGAGCGTACACCGGGGAGCTGTTTTTT
TRBV21-1	NA	NA	TRBJ2-3	CASSKREGPGTLSTDTQYF	TGTGCCAGCAGCAAAAGGGAGGGCCCCGGGACCCTAAGCACAGATACGCAGTATTTT
TRBV19	TRBD1	NA	TRBJ1-2	CASSRDRGRLGGYTF	TGTGCCAGTAGCAGAGACAGGGGGCGCCTGGGAGGCTACACCTTC
TRBV6-2/TRBV6-3	NA	NA	TRBJ1-1	CASSSGGGGTEAFF	TGTGCCAGCAGTTCTGGCGGGGGAGGAACTGAAGCTTTCTTT
TRBV28	NA	NA	TRBJ1-1	CASSVRQPEVAFF	TGTGCCAGCAGTGTTCGACAACCTGAAGTAGCTTTCTTT
TRBV6-5	NA	few	TRBJ1-2	CASVEQALEPGYTF	TGTGCCAGCGTCGAACAGGCCCTGGAGCCGGGCTACACCTTC
TRBV28	NA	NA	TRBJ2-7	CASSLSRGRGYEQYF	TGTGCCAGCAGTTTATCTAGGGGAAGGGGGTACGAGCAGTACTTC
TRBV7-9	NA	NA	TRBJ1-5	CASSLNSNQPQHF	TGTGCCAGCAGCTTAAATAGCAATCAGCCCCAGCATTTT
TRBV5-1	TRBD1	NA	TRBJ1-2	CASSQSPGQVGYTF	TGCGCCAGCAGCCAAAGCCCGGGACAGGTTGGCTACACCTTC
TRBV28	NA	NA	TRBJ1-1	CASSFPGNHLNTEAFF	TGTGCCAGCAGTTTTCCGGGAAACCACCTTAACACTGAAGCTTTCTTT
TRBV3-1/TRBV3-2	NA	NA	TRBJ2-7	CASSLPSSYEQYF	TGTGCCAGCAGCCTCCCTTCCTCCTACGAGCAGTACTTC
TRBV9	TRBD2	NA	TRBJ2-7	CASSKTGLAYEQYF	TGTGCCAGCAGCAAAACGGGACTAGCGTACGAGCAGTACTTC
TRBV3-1/TRBV3-2	TRBD1	NA	TRBJ2-7	CASSQAGGFYEQYF	TGTGCCAGCAGCCAAGCAGGGGGCTTTTACGAGCAGTACTTC
TRBV5-1	TRBD1	few	TRBJ1-1	CASGRQGAGNTEAFF	TGCGCCAGCGGTAGACAGGGGGCAGGGAACACTGAAGCTTTCTTT
TRBV29-1	TRBD2	NA	TRBJ2-1	CSVGHKGLAGDEQFF	TGCAGCGTCGGACACAAAGGACTAGCGGGCGATGAGCAGTTCTTC
TRBV7-6	TRBD2	NA	TRBJ2-1	CASSLSQAGPYNEQFF	TGTGCCAGCAGCTTATCCCAAGCGGGGCCCTACAATGAGCAGTTCTTC
TRBV25-1	NA	NA	TRBJ1-4	CASSEYGRGEKLFF	TGTGCCAGCAGTGAATACGGGCGGGGAGAAAAACTGTTTTTT
TRBV19	NA	NA	TRBJ1-5	CASTLREYSNQPQHF	TGTGCCAGTACCCTGAGGGAGTATAGCAATCAGCCCCAGCATTTT
TRBV28	NA	NA	TRBJ1-4	CASSQGFRGPTNEKLFF	TGTGCCAGCAGCCAGGGTTTCAGGGGTCCAACTAATGAAAAACTGTTTTTT
TRBV4-2	NA	NA	TRBJ2-2	CASSPGVGDTGELFF	TGTGCCAGCAGCCCCGGGGTTGGAGACACCGGGGAGCTGTTTTTT
TRBV11-2	NA	NA	TRBJ2-7	CASSLGWTGRDYEQYF	TGTGCCAGCAGCCTGGGCTGGACAGGGAGGGACTACGAGCAGTACTTC
TRBV6-6	NA	NA	TRBJ1-1	CASSDRDGNTEAFF	TGTGCCAGCAGTGACCGGGACGGGAACACTGAAGCTTTCTTT
TRBV19	NA	NA	TRBJ1-6	CASSITFDRINSPLHF	TGTGCCAGTAGTATAACCTTCGACAGGATTAATTCACCCCTCCACTTT
TRBV28	TRBD2	NA	TRBJ2-7	CASTKTSRTSYEQYF	TGTGCCAGCACCAAGACTAGCAGAACATCCTACGAGCAGTACTTC
TRBV29-1	NA	NA	TRBJ1-1	CSVTISSGTEAFF	TGCAGCGTTACCATCTCCTCAGGGACTGAAGCTTTCTTT
TRBV7-6	NA	NA	TRBJ1-1	CASSLVPRGLENTEAFF	TGTGCCAGCAGCTTAGTTCCTAGAGGGTTGGAAAACACTGAAGCTTTCTTT
TRBV12-3/TRBV12-4	NA	NA	TRBJ2-5	CASMGETQYF	TGTGCCAGCATGGGGGAGACCCAGTACTTC
TRBV7-2	NA	NA	TRBJ1-1	CASSWGQLNTEAFF	TGTGCCAGCAGCTGGGGACAATTAAACACTGAAGCTTTCTTT
TRBV15	TRBD2	once	TRBJ2-2	CATSLELAGGSLGGELFF	TGTGCCACCTCATTGGAGCTAGCGGGGGGAAGTCTAGGCGGGGAGCTGTTTTTT
TRBV27	TRBD1	once	TRBJ1-1	CASSLSWGQGDFYTEAFF	TGTGCCAGCAGTTTATCGTGGGGACAGGGGGATTTTTACACTGAAGCTTTCTTT
TRBV19	NA	NA	TRBJ1-5	CASSIAPYTGHNQPQHF	TGTGCCAGTAGTATAGCCCCCTATACAGGGCACAATCAGCCCCAGCATTTT
TRBV28	NA	NA	TRBJ2-4	CASGQHLAKNIQYF	TGTGCCAGTGGACAGCACCTAGCCAAAAACATTCAGTACTTC
TRBV12-3/TRBV12-4	NA	NA	TRBJ1-6	CASSFRRSPLHF	TGTGCCAGCAGTTTCAGACGTTCACCCCTCCACTTT
TRBV18	NA	NA	TRBJ1-5	CASSPNEYQPQHF	TGTGCCAGCTCACCAAACGAGTATCAGCCCCAGCATTTT
TRBV3-1/TRBV3-2	NA	NA	TRBJ1-1	CASSQETREAFF	TGTGCCAGCAGCCAAGAAACGCGTGAAGCTTTCTTT
TRBV28	NA	NA	TRBJ1-6	CASMGESEGWDSPLHF	TGTGCCAGCATGGGCGAGTCTGAGGGTTGGGATTCACCCCTCCACTTT
TRBV6-5	NA	NA	TRBJ2-1	CASSYSGSYNEQFF	TGTGCCAGCAGTTACTCTGGCTCCTACAATGAGCAGTTCTTC
TRBV6-5	TRBD2	NA	TRBJ2-3	CASNKREGTDTQYF	TGTGCCAGTAACAAGCGGGAGGGCACAGATACGCAGTATTTT
TRBV5-1	TRBD2	once	TRBJ2-1	CASSIGTSGYNEQFF	TGCGCCAGCAGCATCGGGACTAGCGGCTACAATGAGCAGTTCTTC
TRBV20-1	NA	NA	TRBJ1-6	CSASYRYNSPLHF	TGCAGTGCTAGTTATCGATATAATTCACCCCTCCACTTT